One sample yielded the 20 T cell receptor beta chains listed below, sequenced in a study of blood T cell repertoires in COVID-19. TCRdb's table, derived via immunoSEQ multiplex PCR, lists solely in-frame clones and lacks some. Among fewer than 150,000 clones listed, 85% were seen once. Sequenced: peripheral blood. The receptor source for this set is a man aged 40-49 years with acute or convalescent COVID-19.

This clone was counted once. The chain is built from TRBV4-1 and TRBJ2-7; 11 bases align to TRBD2. The CDR3 spans 17 residues. CDR1 MGHRA and CDR2 YSYEKL come from the germline V gene. V gave up 2 bases and J gave up 0 bases; unmatched junction bases: 6. In DNA form, the CDR3 reads TGCGCCAGCAGCCAAACCTCTAGCGGGGGGCCCTCCTACGAGCAGTACTTC. Translating gives CASSQTSSGGPSYEQYF.

The chain uses TRBV19 and TRBJ2-6, with a tentative D call TRBD2 (6 bases). The germline gives CDR1 LNHDA, CDR2 SQIVND (reference sequence). The length of the CDR3 is 15 residues. V dropped 5 bases and J dropped 0 bases, with 8 bases sitting between them. CDR3 nucleotide sequence: TGTGCCAGTAGTTCGGGGGTCTCTGGGGCCAACGTCCTGACTTTC. It is translated as CASSSGVSGANVLTF.

This chain joins TRBV29-1 and TRBJ2-7; maybe TRBD1 (5 bases). CDR3 length: 16 residues. Germline V CDR1 and CDR2: SQVTM, ANQGSEA. The V end lost 6 bases, the J end lost 3 bases, and 24 bases lay between the germline ends. The CDR3 coding sequence is TGCAGCGTGGTGCCCTGGCCTGGGGCAGCCAGCTACGAGCAGTACTTC. Its translation is CSVVPWPGAASYEQYF.

The genes are TRBV7-2 and TRBJ1-1; the match to TRBD1 covers 7 bases. Germline CDR1 and CDR2: SGHTA and FQGNSA. Losses at the gene ends were 8 bases for V and 3 bases for J; bases not matched to a gene: 6. The CDR3 runs 13 residues. The CDR3 here is CASGQQGHTEAFF. In DNA form, the CDR3 reads TGTGCCAGCGGTCAACAGGGGCACACTGAAGCTTTCTTT.

This chain links TRBV27 with TRBJ2-1; 8 nucleotides match TRBD1. CDR1 is MNHEY and CDR2 is SMNVEV in the germline V gene (reference sequence). The CDR3 totals 15 residues. The ends lost 6 bases at V and 4 bases at J; junction bases unmatched: 8. The CDR3 here is CASSSTGTGYNEQFF. CDR3 nucleotide sequence: TGTGCCAGCAGCTCTACCGGGACAGGATACAATGAGCAGTTCTTC.

The rearrangement links TRBV30 to TRBJ1-2, with D perhaps matching TRBD1 (5 bases). CDR3 length: 14 amino acids. Trimming cost V 1 base and J 3 bases, with 12 bases left between them. The germline V gene encodes CDR1 GTSNPN and CDR2 SVGIG (reference sequence). CDR3 nucleotides: TGTGCCTGGAGTGAGGCCAGGGATTACTATGGCTACACCTTC. Translation: CAWSEARDYYGYTF.

The CDR3 here is CASSFDRGNGYEQYF. The CDR3 DNA reads TGTGCCAGCAGCTTCGACAGGGGCAATGGGTACGAGCAGTACTTC. The V and J genes are TRBV7-2 and TRBJ2-7; TRBD1 matches at 8 bases. V lost 3 bases and J lost 4; bases outside the gene matches: 8. The CDR3 spans 15 residues. Germline V lookup: CDR1 SGHTA, CDR2 FQGNSA.

Remarks on this clone: Compared with germline, one end of the junction differs, possibly owing to a read error. This sequence joins TRBV28 and TRBJ2-3, with 8 bases matching TRBD2. This CDR3 spans 12 amino acids. Germline-derived CDR1 and CDR2 are MDHEN and SYDVKM. This CDR3 is CASSPPMRGVLF. CDR3 sequence (DNA): TGTGCCAGCAGTCCCCCTATGCGGGGGGTACTTTTT.

The gene calls are TRBV6-5 and TRBJ2-3, with 7 bases identical to TRBD1. The CDR3 contains 15 residues. Trimming took 6 bases from V and 2 from J; bases not matched to a gene: 8. Germline CDR1 and CDR2: MNHEY and SVGAGI. CDR3 residues: CASRARQGVTDTQYF. CDR3 bases: TGTGCCAGCAGGGCCAGACAGGGAGTCACAGATACGCAGTATTTT.

The chain employs TRBV5-1 and TRBJ2-2; D perhaps matches TRBD1 (6 bases). V gave up 7 bases and J gave up 0 bases, with 16 bases separating them. This CDR3 comprises 16 residues. CDR1 and CDR2 from the germline V gene are SGHRS and YFSETQ. The CDR3 sequence: CASEPTGNPNTGELFF. CDR3 nucleotides: TGCGCCAGCGAACCAACAGGGAACCCGAACACCGGGGAGCTGTTTTTT.

This clone occurred once. The chain links TRBV12-5 to TRBJ2-3; D perhaps matches TRBD2 (5 bases). Germline CDR1 is LGHNT and CDR2 is FRNRAP. V was shortened by 0 bases and J by 5 bases, with 18 bases between the two germline ends. This CDR3 has 17 amino acids. The DNA for the CDR3 is TGTGCTAGTGGTTTGGTATTAGTTGGGGTGGGAGAAGATACGCAGTATTTT. It codes for CASGLVLVGVGEDTQYF. Filled out from reference TRBV12-5 and TRBJ2-3, the complete variable domain reads DARVTQTPRHKVTEMGQEVTMRCQPILGHNTVFWYRQTMMQGLELLAYFRNRAPLDDSGMPKDRFSAEMPDATLATLKIQPSEPRDSAVYFCASGLVLVGVGEDTQYFGPGTRLTVL.

The chain combines TRBV5-1 with TRBJ2-3; no clear D gene. The CDR3 has 17 residues. From germline, CDR1 is SGHRS and CDR2 YFSETQ. The V gene lost 0 bases and the J gene lost 0 bases, with 14 bases spanning the gap. As DNA, the CDR3 is TGCGCCAGCAGCTTGGGGGCTTTGGCAGCTAGCACAGATACGCAGTATTTT. Translated, it gives CASSLGALAASTDTQYF.

This sequence joins TRBV3-1 (or the pseudogene TRBV3-2) and TRBJ2-3, with 8 bases matching TRBD2. Unmatched junction bases numbered 8, after V lost 2 bases and J lost 4 bases. Germline lookup yields CDR1 LGHDT and CDR2 YNNKEL (reference sequence). The CDR3 consists of 16 residues. CDR3 DNA: TGTGCCAGCAGCCAACAACCGGGACTAGTGGCAGATACGCAGTATTTT. It yields the protein CASSQQPGLVADTQYF.

The rearrangement uses TRBV6-5 and TRBJ1-4; 8 bases are a match to TRBD1. Germline trimming cut 0 bases from V and 6 bases from J; bases unmatched to any gene: 3. Germline CDR1 MNHEY, CDR2 SVGAGI. This CDR3 has 15 amino acids. For the CDR3, the DNA is TGTGCCAGCAGTTACTCGACAGGGGTGGATGAAAAACTGTTTTTT. Translated, it gives CASSYSTGVDEKLFF.

The chain couples TRBV27 to TRBJ1-2; D is undetermined. V lost 6 bases to trimming and J lost 6 bases, with 17 bases between them. This CDR3 comprises 14 residues. Germline loops: CDR1 MNHEY, CDR2 SMNVEV (reference sequence). The chain's CDR3 is CASSLRAQTHGYTF. The CDR3 nucleotides read TGTGCCAGCAGCCTGCGGGCCCAAACCCATGGCTACACCTTC.

J is TRBJ2-7 and V is TRBV25-1; tentative D call: TRBD1 (5 bases). Trimming stripped 4 bases from V and 3 bases from J, with 10 bases between. This CDR3 has 13 amino acids. Germline CDR1 reads MGHDK; CDR2 reads SYGVNS. CDR3: CASSGWTYYEQYF. As DNA, the CDR3 is TGTGCCAGCAGTGGCTGGACATACTACGAGCAGTACTTC.

This chain links TRBV19 with TRBJ1-1; 10 nucleotides match TRBD1. This CDR3 is 16 amino acids long. Germline values: CDR1 LNHDA, CDR2 SQIVND (reference sequence). V shed 4 bases and J 4 bases; nucleotides not matched to a gene: 9. The CDR3 sequence is CASSTLLTGGVTEAFF. CDR3 bases: TGTGCCAGTAGTACCCTCTTGACAGGGGGCGTCACTGAAGCTTTCTTT.

V is TRBV29-1 and J is TRBJ1-1; D perhaps matches TRBD1 (5 bases). Trimming took off 6 bases at V and 3 bases at J, with 17 bases between the two ends. The CDR3 has 14 residues. CDR1 is SQVTM and CDR2 is ANQGSEA in the germline V gene. The CDR3 coding sequence is TGCAGCGTGGGGCCTCACCCGGGAGACACTGAAGCTTTCTTT. Its protein is CSVGPHPGDTEAFF.

J is TRBJ2-2 and V is TRBV9; weak D call: TRBD2 (6 bases). This CDR3 is 14 amino acids long. Germline V gene sequence: CDR1 SGDLS, CDR2 YYNGEE. Trimming stripped 5 bases from V and 4 bases from J, with 12 bases between. The CDR3 nucleotides are TGTGCCAGCAGGGAGGGACTCATCACCGGGGAGCTGTTTTTT. Protein: CASREGLITGELFF.

This sequence joins TRBV19 and TRBJ1-1, with TRBD1 matching 7 bases. The germline gives CDR1 LNHDA, CDR2 SQIVND (reference sequence). The V and J ends lost 1 base and 5 bases, in that order; junction bases with no gene match: 7. There are 15 residues in the CDR3. CDR3 DNA sequence: TGTGCCAGTAGTATAGGAGACAGGGCTCTTACTGAAGCTTTCTTT. Translating it yields CASSIGDRALTEAFF.